This TCR beta chain was recorded in a study of prognosis after radiotherapy for stage I lung cancer (dated by TCRdb to the early 2020s). In terms of the full investigation: Between early 2018 and January 2019, 15 to 20 stage I NSCLC patients were enrolled in Nanjing, China. The patients included around 13 who had newly diagnosed primary stage I lung tumors, along with roughly 5 others who had oligometastatic NSCLC after their primary tumor had been surgically resected. Every patient was deemed medically inoperable, roughly eleven because of comorbidities and more than 5 because they refused surgery. The cohort included about twelve men and about six women, with a median age of about 79 years and a range of about 50 to 85 years. Tumor histology was squamous cell carcinoma in more than five patients and adenocarcinoma in twelve. Image-guided IMRT or VMAT was used to deliver SBRT in 3 to 5 fractions at a biologically effective dose of at least 100 Gy. SBRT was not combined with any concurrent therapy in any patient. Distant metastases were developed by four of the 19 patients after SBRT, at a median of around seven months, whereas no significant progression was observed in the other 15 patients. Peripheral blood TCR beta repertoires were profiled in stage I NSCLC patients before and after stereotactic body radiotherapy, and the study then linked these repertoires to distant failure. The study sequenced around 38 blood samples from about 20 patients, one before and one after SBRT per patient. The study at large found these results: Limitations of the study included a small cohort and short follow-up, and the study findings need independent validation. None of the reported P values were adjusted for multiple comparisons. Post-SBRT Shannon entropy and its change from baseline were lower in patients who developed distant metastases; baseline Shannon entropy was not associated with metastases. No determination of tumor specificity was made for expanded TCR clones. A decrease in unique TCR clone counts was observed after SBRT (median about 9,400 before versus around 6,900 after; Wilcoxon paired P=0.011). TRBV and TRBJ usage frequencies reportedly varied with metastasis status, involving two V genes at baseline and ten or so V and two J genes after SBRT.

CDR1 and CDR2 (SGHDT, YYEEEE) derive from the germline V gene. V sheds 4 bases and J sheds 4 bases, leaving 11 bases between their ends. The CDR3, from cysteine to phenylalanine, totals 13 residues. Of all the DNA, just the CDR3 is kept, 39 bases in frame from base 1. This clonotype appeared many times. Its antigen remains undetermined. Base qualities were left out, and no much larger clone turns up one base away. Two rounds of multiplex PCR on genomic DNA were used to amplify the TCR beta CDR3 region. In the first PCR round, primers specific to each TRBV and TRBJ gene were used, and the primer sequences were filed in Chinese patent CN105087789A. Universal primers were used in the second round of PCR. The Roche High Pure PCR Template Preparation Kit was used to extract genomic DNA from frozen PBMCs. An Illumina HiSeq 3000 was used to sequence the libraries paired-end with 151 bp reads. The original pipeline was this. CutAdapt was used to remove raw reads lacking the multiplex PCR primer sequences. High-quality paired reads were merged into contigs with PEAR. TRB V, D and J gene segments were assigned to each contig with MiXCR by alignment to reference sequences. To remove sequencing errors, CDR3 sequences were clustered according to base quality and sequence similarity. Diversity was calculated as Shannon entropy divided by the natural log of the number of productive TCR sequences. To get clonality, Shannon entropy was divided by the natural log of the number of unique clonotypes, and that result was subtracted from one. The Youden index of ROC curves was used to select progression-free survival cut-offs for repertoire metrics, and analyses were performed in R 3.5.3. TCRdb cleaned the public reads at Q25 with fastp, built clones with MiXCR and kept in-frame beta chains. Entries that share a CDR3 protein sequence are merged under the most common genes and DNA. The V and J calls follow TCRdb's processing rather than the paper's. The sample contains approximately 41,000 distinct CDR3 sequences, around 22% of them found a single time. Clones ranked in the top ten supply less than 30% of the sample.

All patients had node-negative disease on CT and PET/CT, and none had a history of other malignancies or prior chemotherapy or radiotherapy. At each of the two time points, 5.5 to 7.5 milliliters of peripheral venous blood were collected into EDTA tubes. PBMCs were isolated by Ficoll-Paque Plus density-gradient centrifugation. Samples were stored at -80°C immediately after collection until analysis. The V gene is TRBV5-6 and the J gene is TRBJ2-5; the D segment could be TRBD2, given 5 matching bases. The source material was PBMCs, sampled before or after stereotactic body radiation therapy (not recorded which). The sequence came from a donor over 45 with non-small cell lung cancer. The DNA is as follows: TGTGCCAGCAGCGACTATTCAGGAGAGACCCAGTACTTC. This sequence encodes CASSDYSGETQYF.